The 10 T cell receptor beta chains given below trace back to one sample, sequenced in a study of identical twins. TCRdb analysed the 5' RACE reads with MiXCR anew, one entry per CDR3 protein. The sample lists some 500,000 distinct CDR3 sequences; 13% to 15% were seen once. This sample was also put to use in a study of yellow fever vaccine responses in identical twins.

Material for sequencing was CD4+ T cells sorted from blood. Every receptor here comes from a woman under 30 in good health.

The chain has TRBV3-1 and TRBJ2-2; D is perhaps TRBD1 (6 bases). Trimming removed 6 bases from V and 0 bases from J, with 11 bases in between. Germline CDR1 reads LGHDT; CDR2 reads YNNKEL (reference sequence). This CDR3 has 15 amino acids. This CDR3 reads CASRRQVTNTGELFF. In nucleotides, the CDR3 is TGTGCCAGCAGACGACAGGTAACGAACACCGGGGAGCTGTTTTTT. The whole variable domain, filled in from reference TRBV3-1 and TRBJ2-2, reads DTAVSQTPKYLVTQMGNDKSIKCEQNLGHDTMYWYKQDSKKFLKIMFSYNNKELIINETVPNRFSPKSPDKAHLNLHINSLELGDSAVYFCASRRQVTNTGELFFGEGSRLTVL.

This clonotype was counted between two and nine times. The genes are TRBV2 and TRBJ2-2; the D gene is possibly TRBD1 (7 bases). This CDR3 has 16 residues. Germline values: CDR1 SNHLY, CDR2 FYNNEI. Deletions cut 1 base from V and 4 bases from J, with 13 bases between. This CDR3 reads CASSEVRQGGTGELFF. DNA of the CDR3: TGTGCCAGCAGTGAAGTCCGACAGGGAGGCACCGGGGAGCTGTTTTTT.

This clonotype appeared a few times. The V and J genes are TRBV4-2 and TRBJ1-1, with 10 positions matching TRBD1. Germline trimming cut 0 bases from V and 11 bases from J; bases unmatched to any gene: 6. Germline V gives CDR1 LGHNA, CDR2 YNFKEQ. CDR3 size: 14 residues. This CDR3 is CASSQDRQGAQAFF. Written as DNA, the CDR3 is TGTGCCAGCAGCCAAGACCGACAGGGGGCGCAGGCTTTCTTT.

This clonotype was seen many times. The V gene is TRBV29-1, the J gene TRBJ2-7, with D perhaps matching TRBD2 (6 bases). The germline V and J ends were trimmed by 6 bases and 3 bases, with 15 bases remaining between them. The CDR3 spans 13 residues. CDR1 and CDR2 from the germline V gene are SQVTM and ANQGSEA. CDR3 in amino acids: CSVGGGDLYEQYF. The CDR3 region has the DNA TGCAGCGTCGGAGGAGGGGACCTCTACGAGCAGTACTTC.

This chain joins TRBV29-1 and TRBJ2-5; TRBD1 matches at 7 bases. The V segment lost 3 bases and the J segment 4 bases; nucleotides outside the gene matches: 2. This CDR3 is 12 amino acids long. Looked up from germline, CDR1 is SQVTM and CDR2 is ANQGSEA. CDR3 in DNA: TGCAGCGTTGAGAGGGGGCCAGAGACCCAGTACTTC. It codes for CSVERGPETQYF.

V is TRBV7-8 and J is TRBJ2-7; 8 bases map to TRBD1. CDR3 length: 15 residues. CDR1 is SGHVS and CDR2 is FQNEAQ in the germline V gene. The V gene end was trimmed by 5 bases and the J gene end by 2 bases; junction bases not matched to a gene: 8. CDR3 bases: TGTGCCAGCAGCCGATCAACGGGACAGGCCTACGAGCAGTACTTC. Its translation: CASSRSTGQAYEQYF.

About this clonotype itself: A junction boundary mismatches the germline segment, possibly from a read error. The V and J genes are TRBV20-1 and TRBJ2-7; 16 bases agree with TRBD2. CDR1 is DFQATT and CDR2 is SNEGSKA in the germline V gene (reference sequence). This CDR3 is built from 18 residues. DNA of the CDR3: TGCTGTGCTAGAGACCAGGGACTAGCGGGAGGGCCCTTAGACCGACAGTACTTC. Its translation: CCARDQGLAGGPLDRQYF.

This clonotype was seen a few times. The genes are TRBV6-1 and TRBJ2-3, with a tentative D call TRBD1 (6 bases). CDR1 is MNHNS and CDR2 is SASEGT in the germline V gene. The CDR3 extends over 13 amino acids. V was cut by 6 bases and J by 5 bases, with 12 bases left in between. Here the CDR3 reads CASRDSFVDTQYF. In DNA form, the CDR3 reads TGTGCCAGCAGGGACAGTTTCGTAGATACGCAGTATTTT.

This clonotype has at least ten counts. This chain links TRBV11-2 with TRBJ2-1; possibly TRBD1 for D (5 bases). The CDR3 is made up of 13 amino acids. Germline V gene lookup returns CDR1 SGHAT and CDR2 FQNNGV. The V gene lost 8 bases and the J gene lost 10 bases, with 18 bases spanning the gap. CDR3 loop: CASSSSIGAEQFF. CDR3 bases: TGTGCCAGCTCCTCTTCTATAGGGGCGGAGCAGTTCTTC.

Only a few counts were recorded for this clonotype. The DNA of the CDR3 is TGCAGTGCTACCGAGACAGCCTCCTATGGCTACACCTTC. Translated, it gives CSATETASYGYTF. The rearrangement joins TRBV20-1 to TRBJ1-2; possible D gene TRBD1, 5 bases. Trimming removed 4 bases from V and 4 bases from J, with 13 bases in between. The CDR3 sequence is 13 residues long. Germline CDR1 and CDR2: DFQATT and SNEGSKA (reference sequence).